This T cell receptor beta chain was found in a study of identical twins. Study-level results: In monozygotic twins, models underestimated the sharing of out-of-frame TCR alpha. High-abundance cord blood beta clonotypes had fewer insertions; memory repertoires showed none.

This CDR3 region has 11 residues. Trimming took off 5 bases at V and 8 bases at J, with 11 bases between the two ends. Germline CDR1 SQVTM, CDR2 ANQGSEA. Every sampled donor was Caucasian and healthy. Many counts were recorded for this clonotype. The antigen is undetermined. TCRdb used MiXCR to reprocess the 5' RACE reads, holding one entry per CDR3 protein. In the table there are about 690,000 distinct CDR3 sequences, approximately 6% of which are singletons. Sequencing input: naive T cells sorted from blood. This TCR was recovered from a man younger than 30 in good health. The chain employs TRBV29-1 and TRBJ2-3; the D is unclear. In DNA form, the CDR3 reads TGCAGCGTTTTCTTGTCGGCTACGCAGTATTTT. Protein: CSVFLSATQYF.